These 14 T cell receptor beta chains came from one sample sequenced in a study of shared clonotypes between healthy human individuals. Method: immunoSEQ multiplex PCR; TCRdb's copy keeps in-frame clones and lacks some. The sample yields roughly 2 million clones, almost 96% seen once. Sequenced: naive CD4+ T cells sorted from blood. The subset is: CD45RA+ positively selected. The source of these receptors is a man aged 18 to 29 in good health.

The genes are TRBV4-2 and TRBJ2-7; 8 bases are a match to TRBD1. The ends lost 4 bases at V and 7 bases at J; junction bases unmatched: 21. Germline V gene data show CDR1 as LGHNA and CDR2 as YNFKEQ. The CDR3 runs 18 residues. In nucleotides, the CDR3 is TGTGCCAGCAGCCGATCCGGGACAGGAATCAAAGCTAAGAAGGAGCAGTACTTC. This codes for CASSRSGTGIKAKKEQYF.

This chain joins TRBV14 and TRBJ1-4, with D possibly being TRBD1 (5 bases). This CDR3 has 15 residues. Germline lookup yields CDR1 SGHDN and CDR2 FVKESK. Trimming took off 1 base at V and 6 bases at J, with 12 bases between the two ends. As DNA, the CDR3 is TGTGCCAGCAGCCAAGGAGGCAGGGTATATGAAAAACTGTTTTTT. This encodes CASSQGGRVYEKLFF.

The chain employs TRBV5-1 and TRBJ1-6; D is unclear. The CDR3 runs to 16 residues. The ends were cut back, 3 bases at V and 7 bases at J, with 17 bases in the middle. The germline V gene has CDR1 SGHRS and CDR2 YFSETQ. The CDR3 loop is CASSSDGGRRNSPLHF. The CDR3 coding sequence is TGCGCCAGCAGCTCCGATGGAGGTCGCCGGAATTCACCCCTCCACTTT.

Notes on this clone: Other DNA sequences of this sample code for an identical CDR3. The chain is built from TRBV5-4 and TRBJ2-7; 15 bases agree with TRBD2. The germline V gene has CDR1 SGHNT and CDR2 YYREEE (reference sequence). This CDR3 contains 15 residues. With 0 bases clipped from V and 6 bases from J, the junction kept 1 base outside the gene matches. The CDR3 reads CASSLGGLAGGEQYF. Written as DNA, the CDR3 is TGTGCCAGCAGCTTGGGGGGACTAGCGGGAGGCGAGCAGTACTTC.

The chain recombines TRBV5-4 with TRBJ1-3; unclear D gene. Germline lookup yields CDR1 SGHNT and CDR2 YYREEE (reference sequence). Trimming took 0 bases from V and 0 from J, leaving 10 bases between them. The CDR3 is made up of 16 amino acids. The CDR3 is CASSLAAASSGNTIYF. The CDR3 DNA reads TGTGCCAGCAGCTTGGCCGCAGCCAGCTCTGGAAACACCATATATTTT.

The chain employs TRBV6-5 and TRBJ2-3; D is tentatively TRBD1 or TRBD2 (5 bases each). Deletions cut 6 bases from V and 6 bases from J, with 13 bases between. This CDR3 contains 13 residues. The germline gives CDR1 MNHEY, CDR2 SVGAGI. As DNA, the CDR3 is TGTGCCAGCAGCCGAGGGGTTGGTGATACGCAGTATTTT. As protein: CASSRGVGDTQYF.

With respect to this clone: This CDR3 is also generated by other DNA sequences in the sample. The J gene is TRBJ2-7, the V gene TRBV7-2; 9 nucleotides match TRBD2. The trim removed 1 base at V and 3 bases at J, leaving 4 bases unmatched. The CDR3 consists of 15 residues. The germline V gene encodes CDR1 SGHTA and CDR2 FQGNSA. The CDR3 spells CASSLVATSGYEQYF. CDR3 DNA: TGTGCCAGCAGCTTAGTTGCGACTAGCGGCTACGAGCAGTACTTC.

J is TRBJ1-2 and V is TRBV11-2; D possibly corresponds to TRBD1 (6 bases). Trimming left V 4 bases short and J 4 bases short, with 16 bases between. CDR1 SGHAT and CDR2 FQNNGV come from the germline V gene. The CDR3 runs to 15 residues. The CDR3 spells CASSSRGVQVYGYTF. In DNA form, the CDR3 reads TGTGCCAGCAGCTCGAGGGGGGTTCAGGTCTATGGCTACACCTTC.

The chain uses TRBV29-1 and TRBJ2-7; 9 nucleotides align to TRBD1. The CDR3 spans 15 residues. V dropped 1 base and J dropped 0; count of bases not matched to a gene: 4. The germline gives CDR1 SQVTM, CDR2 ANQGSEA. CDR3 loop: CSVEGTGASSYEQYF. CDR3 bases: TGCAGCGTTGAAGGGACAGGGGCGAGCTCCTACGAGCAGTACTTC.

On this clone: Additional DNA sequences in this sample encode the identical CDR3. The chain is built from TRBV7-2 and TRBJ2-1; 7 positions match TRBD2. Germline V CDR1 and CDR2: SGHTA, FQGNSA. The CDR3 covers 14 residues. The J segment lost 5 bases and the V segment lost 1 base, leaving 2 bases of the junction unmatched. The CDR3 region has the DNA TGTGCCAGCAGCTTAGTTCTAGCGGACAATGAGCAGTTCTTC. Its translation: CASSLVLADNEQFF.

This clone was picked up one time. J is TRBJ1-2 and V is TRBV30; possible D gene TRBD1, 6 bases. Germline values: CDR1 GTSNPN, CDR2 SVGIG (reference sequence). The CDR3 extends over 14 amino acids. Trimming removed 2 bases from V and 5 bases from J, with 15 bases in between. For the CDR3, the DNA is TGTGCCTGGAGTTACCGGGGGCAAGGGTATGGCTACACCTTC. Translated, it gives CAWSYRGQGYGYTF.

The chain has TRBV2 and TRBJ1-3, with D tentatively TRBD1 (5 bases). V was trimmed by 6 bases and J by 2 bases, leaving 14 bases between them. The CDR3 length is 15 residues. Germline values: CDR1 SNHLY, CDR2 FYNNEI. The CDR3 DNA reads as TGTGCCAGCAGCGCTACGCAGGGAACTGGAAACACCATATATTTT. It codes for CASSATQGTGNTIYF.

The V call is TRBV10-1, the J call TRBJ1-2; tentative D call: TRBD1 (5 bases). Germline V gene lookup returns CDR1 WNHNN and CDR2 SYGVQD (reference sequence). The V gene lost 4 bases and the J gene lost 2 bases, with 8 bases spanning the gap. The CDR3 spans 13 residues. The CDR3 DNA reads TGCGCCAGCAGTGGACAGTTAAACTATGGCTACACCTTC. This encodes CASSGQLNYGYTF.

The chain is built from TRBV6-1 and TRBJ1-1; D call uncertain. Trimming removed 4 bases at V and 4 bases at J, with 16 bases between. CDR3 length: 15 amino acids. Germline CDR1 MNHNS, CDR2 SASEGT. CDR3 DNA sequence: TGTGCCAGCAGTGTTGGCGTCTCTCCCCCCACTGAAGCTTTCTTT. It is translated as CASSVGVSPPTEAFF.